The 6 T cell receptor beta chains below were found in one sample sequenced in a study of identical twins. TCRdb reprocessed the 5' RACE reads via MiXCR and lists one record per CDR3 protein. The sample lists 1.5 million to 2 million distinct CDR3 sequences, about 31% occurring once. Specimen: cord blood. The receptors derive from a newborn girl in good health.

The CDR3 spells CASSVGHPLSSYEQYF. The DNA for the CDR3 is TGTGCCAGCAGCGTCGGACACCCTTTAAGCTCCTACGAGCAGTACTTC. The chain links TRBV28 to TRBJ2-7; TRBD1 might be the D (5 bases). The V gene's germline CDR1 is MDHEN and CDR2 SYDVKM. V was cut by 6 bases and J by 0 bases, with 18 bases left in between. This CDR3 has 16 residues.

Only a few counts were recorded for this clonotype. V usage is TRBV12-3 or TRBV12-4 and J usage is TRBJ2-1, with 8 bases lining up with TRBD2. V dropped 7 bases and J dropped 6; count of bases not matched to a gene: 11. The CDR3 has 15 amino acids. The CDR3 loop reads CASIEGSSGLNEQFF. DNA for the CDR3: TGTGCCAGCATCGAAGGGTCTAGCGGGCTCAATGAGCAGTTCTTC.

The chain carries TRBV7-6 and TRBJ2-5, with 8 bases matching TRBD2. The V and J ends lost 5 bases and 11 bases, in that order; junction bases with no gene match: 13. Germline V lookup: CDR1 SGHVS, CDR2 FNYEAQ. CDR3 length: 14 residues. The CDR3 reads CASSPSGGTGEQYF. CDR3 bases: TGTGCCAGCAGCCCATCGGGAGGGACGGGAGAGCAGTACTTC.

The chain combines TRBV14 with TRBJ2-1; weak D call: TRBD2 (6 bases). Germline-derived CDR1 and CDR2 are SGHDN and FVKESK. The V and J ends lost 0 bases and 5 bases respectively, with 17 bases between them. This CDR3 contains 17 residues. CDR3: CASSQELGSGSNNEQFF. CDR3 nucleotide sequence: TGTGCCAGCAGCCAAGAGTTGGGTAGCGGAAGCAACAATGAGCAGTTCTTC.

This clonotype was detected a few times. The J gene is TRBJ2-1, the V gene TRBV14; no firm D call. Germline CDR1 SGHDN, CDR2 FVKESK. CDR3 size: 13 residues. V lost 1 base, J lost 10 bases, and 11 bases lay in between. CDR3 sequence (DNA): TGTGCCAGCAGCCAAGTTTATCGGGCGGAGCAGTTCTTC. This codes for CASSQVYRAEQFF.

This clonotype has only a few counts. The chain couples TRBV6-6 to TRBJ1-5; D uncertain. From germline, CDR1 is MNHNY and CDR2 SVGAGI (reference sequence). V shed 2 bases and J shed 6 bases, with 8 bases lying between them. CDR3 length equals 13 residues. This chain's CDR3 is CASSYGEGQPQHF. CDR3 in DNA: TGTGCCAGCAGTTACGGGGAGGGTCAGCCCCAGCATTTT.